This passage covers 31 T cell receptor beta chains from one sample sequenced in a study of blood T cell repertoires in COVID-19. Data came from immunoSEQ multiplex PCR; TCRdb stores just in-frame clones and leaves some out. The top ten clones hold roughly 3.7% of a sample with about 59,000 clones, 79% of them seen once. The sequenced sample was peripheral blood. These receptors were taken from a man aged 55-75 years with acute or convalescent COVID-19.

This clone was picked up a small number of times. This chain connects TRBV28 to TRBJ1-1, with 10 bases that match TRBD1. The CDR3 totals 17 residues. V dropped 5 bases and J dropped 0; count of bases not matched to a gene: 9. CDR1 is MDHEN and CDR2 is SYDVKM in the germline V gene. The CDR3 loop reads CASSPGQGDAMNTEAFF. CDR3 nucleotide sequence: TGTGCCAGCAGTCCCGGACAGGGGGATGCCATGAACACTGAAGCTTTCTTT.

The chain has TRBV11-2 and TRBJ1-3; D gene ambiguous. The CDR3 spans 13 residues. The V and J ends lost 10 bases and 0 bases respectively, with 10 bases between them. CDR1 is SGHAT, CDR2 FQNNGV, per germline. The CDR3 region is CATQRRSGNTIYF. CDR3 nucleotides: TGTGCCACCCAGCGACGCTCTGGAAACACCATATATTTT.

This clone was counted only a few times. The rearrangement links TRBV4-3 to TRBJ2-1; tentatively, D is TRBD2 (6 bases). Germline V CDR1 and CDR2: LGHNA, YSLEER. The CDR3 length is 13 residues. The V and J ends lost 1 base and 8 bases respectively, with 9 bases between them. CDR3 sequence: CASSQGLAYEQFF. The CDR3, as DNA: TGCGCCAGCAGCCAAGGGCTAGCGTATGAGCAGTTCTTC.

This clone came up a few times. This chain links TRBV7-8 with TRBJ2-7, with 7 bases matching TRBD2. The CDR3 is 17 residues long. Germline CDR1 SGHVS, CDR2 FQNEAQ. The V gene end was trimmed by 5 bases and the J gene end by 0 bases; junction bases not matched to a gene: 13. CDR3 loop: CASSRPIPSGSSYEQYF. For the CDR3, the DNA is TGTGCCAGCAGCAGACCGATACCTAGCGGAAGCTCCTACGAGCAGTACTTC. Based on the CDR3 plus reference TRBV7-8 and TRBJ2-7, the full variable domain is GAGVSQSPRYKVAKRGQDVALRCDPISGHVSLFWYQQALGQGPEFLTYFQNEAQLDKSGLPSDRFFAERPEGSVSTLKIQRTQQEDSAVYLCASSRPIPSGSSYEQYFGPGTRLTVT.

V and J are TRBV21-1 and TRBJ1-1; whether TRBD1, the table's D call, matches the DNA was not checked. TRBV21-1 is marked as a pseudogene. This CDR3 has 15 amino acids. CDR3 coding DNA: TGTGCCAGCAGCAAAGCTTATCAGAAGGGGGAGGAAGCTTTCTTT. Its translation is CASSKAYQKGEEAFF.

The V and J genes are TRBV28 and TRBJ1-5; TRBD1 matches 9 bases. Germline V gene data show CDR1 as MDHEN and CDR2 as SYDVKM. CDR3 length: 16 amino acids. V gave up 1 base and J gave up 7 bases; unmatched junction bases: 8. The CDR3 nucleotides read TGTGCCAGCAGTTTATTGAGACAGGGGGGGTACCAGCCCCAGCATTTT. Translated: CASSLLRQGGYQPQHF. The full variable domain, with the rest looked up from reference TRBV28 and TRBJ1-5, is DVKVTQSSRYLVKRTGEKVFLECVQDMDHENMFWYRQDPGLGLRLIYFSYDVKMKEKGDIPEGYSVSREKKERFSLILESASTNQTSMYLCASSLLRQGGYQPQHFGDGTRLSIL.

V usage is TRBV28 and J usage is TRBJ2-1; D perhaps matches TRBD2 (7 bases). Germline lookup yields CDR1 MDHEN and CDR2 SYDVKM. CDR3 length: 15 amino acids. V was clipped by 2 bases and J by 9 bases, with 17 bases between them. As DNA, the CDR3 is TGTGCCAGCAGTTTAAGGCAGGGGACTAAGTTTGAGCAGTTCTTC. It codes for CASSLRQGTKFEQFF.

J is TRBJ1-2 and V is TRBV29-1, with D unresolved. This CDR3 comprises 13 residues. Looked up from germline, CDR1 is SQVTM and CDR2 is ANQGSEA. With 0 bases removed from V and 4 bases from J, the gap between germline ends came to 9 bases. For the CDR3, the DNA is TGCAGCGTTGAAGATCGGGTCAGCTATGGCTACACCTTC. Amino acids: CSVEDRVSYGYTF.

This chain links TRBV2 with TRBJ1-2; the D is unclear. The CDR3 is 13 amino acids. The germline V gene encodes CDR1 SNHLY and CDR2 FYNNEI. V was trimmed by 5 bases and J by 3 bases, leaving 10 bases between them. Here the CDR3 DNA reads TGTGCCAGCAGTTCCCGACGGGACTATGGCTACACCTTC. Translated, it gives CASSSRRDYGYTF.

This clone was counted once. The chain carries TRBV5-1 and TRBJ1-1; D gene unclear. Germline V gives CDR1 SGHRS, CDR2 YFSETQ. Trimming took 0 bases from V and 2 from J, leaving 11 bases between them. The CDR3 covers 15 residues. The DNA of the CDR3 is TGCGCCAGCAGCTTGGAAGACAACTTAAACACTGAAGCTTTCTTT. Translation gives CASSLEDNLNTEAFF.

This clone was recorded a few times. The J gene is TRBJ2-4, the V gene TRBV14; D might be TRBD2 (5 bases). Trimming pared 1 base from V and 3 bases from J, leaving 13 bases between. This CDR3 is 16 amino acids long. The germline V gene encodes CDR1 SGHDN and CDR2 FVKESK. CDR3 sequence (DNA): TGTGCCAGCAGCCAAGGGTTATTTGGAGGCAAAAACATTCAGTACTTC. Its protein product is CASSQGLFGGKNIQYF. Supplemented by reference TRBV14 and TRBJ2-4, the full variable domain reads EAGVTQFPSHSVIEKGQTVTLRCDPISGHDNLYWYRRVMGKEIKFLLHFVKESKQDESGMPNNRFLAERTGGTYSTLKVQPAELEDSGVYFCASSQGLFGGKNIQYFGAGTRLSVL.

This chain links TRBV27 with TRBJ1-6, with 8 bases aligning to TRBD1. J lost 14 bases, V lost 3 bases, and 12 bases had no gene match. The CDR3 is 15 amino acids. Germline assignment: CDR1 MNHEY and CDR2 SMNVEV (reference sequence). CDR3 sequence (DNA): TGTGCCAGCAGTTTCGCGGGGACAGGTTTTACTTCCCTCCACTTT. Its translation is CASSFAGTGFTSLHF.

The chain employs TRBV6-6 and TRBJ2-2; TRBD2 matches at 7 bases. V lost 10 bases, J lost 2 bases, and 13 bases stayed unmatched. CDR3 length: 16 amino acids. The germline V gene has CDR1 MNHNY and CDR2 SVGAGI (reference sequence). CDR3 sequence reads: CATKGTTSLNTGELFF. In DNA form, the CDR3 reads TGTGCCACCAAGGGGACGACTAGCCTTAACACCGGGGAGCTGTTTTTT.

CDR3 sequence: CASSVGVLENYGYTF. The CDR3 nucleotides are TGTGCCAGCAGCGTAGGTGTACTGGAGAACTATGGCTACACCTTC. The chain uses TRBV9 and TRBJ1-2; no definite D call. The ends were cut back, 0 bases at V and 2 bases at J, with 11 bases in the middle. This CDR3 contains 15 residues. Germline V gene data show CDR1 as SGDLS and CDR2 as YYNGEE.

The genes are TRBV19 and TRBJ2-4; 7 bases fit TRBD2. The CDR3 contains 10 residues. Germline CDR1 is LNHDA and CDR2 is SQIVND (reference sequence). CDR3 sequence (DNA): TGTGCGGCGGGCGGGGGCATTCAGTACTTC. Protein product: CAAGGGIQYF.

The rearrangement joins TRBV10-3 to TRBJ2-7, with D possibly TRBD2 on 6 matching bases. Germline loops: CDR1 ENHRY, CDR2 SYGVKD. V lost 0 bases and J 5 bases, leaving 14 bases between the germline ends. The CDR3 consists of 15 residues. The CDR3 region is CAISESGLDGDEQYF. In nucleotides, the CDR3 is TGTGCCATCAGTGAGTCGGGACTCGATGGCGACGAGCAGTACTTC.

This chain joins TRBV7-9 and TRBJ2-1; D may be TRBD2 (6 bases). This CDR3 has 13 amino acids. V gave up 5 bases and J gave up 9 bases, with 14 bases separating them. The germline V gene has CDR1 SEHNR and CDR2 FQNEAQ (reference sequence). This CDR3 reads CASSANPGVEQFF. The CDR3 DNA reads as TGTGCCAGCAGCGCCAATCCGGGAGTTGAGCAGTTCTTC.

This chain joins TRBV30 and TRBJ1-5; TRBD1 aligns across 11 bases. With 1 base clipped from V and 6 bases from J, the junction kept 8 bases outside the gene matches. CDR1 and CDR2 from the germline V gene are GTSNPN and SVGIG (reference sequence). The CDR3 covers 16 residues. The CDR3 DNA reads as TGTGCCTGGAGTGACATAGGACAGGGGGCAACTCAGCCCCAGCATTTT. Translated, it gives CAWSDIGQGATQPQHF.

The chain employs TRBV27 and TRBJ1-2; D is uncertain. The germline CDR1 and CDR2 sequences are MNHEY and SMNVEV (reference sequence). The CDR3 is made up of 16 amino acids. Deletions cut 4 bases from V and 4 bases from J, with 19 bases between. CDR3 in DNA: TGTGCCAGCAGTTCAAGCCGGACGGGCCGGGGCTATGGCTACACCTTC. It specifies CASSSSRTGRGYGYTF.

Written as DNA, the CDR3 is TGTGCCAGCAGTTTAGGTGGGGGACAGGTGCCCCACTTT. Residues: CASSLGGGQVPHF. The chain couples TRBV27 to TRBJ1-6; 8 bases map to TRBD1. From germline, CDR1 is MNHEY and CDR2 SMNVEV (reference sequence). This CDR3 spans 13 amino acids. Trimming removed 2 bases from V and 18 bases from J; junction bases left unmatched: 9.

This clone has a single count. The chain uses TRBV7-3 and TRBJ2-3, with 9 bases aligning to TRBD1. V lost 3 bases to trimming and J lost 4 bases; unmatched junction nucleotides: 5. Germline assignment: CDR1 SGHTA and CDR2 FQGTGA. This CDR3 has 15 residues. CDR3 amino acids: CASSFSGTGPDTQYF. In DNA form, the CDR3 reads TGTGCCAGCAGCTTCTCCGGGACAGGGCCAGATACGCAGTATTTT.

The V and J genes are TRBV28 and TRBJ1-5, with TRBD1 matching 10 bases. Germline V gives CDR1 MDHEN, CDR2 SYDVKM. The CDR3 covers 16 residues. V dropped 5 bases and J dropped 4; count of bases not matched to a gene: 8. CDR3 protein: CASSLQGQGHNQPQHF. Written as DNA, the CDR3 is TGTGCCAGCAGTCTCCAGGGACAGGGGCATAATCAGCCCCAGCATTTT.

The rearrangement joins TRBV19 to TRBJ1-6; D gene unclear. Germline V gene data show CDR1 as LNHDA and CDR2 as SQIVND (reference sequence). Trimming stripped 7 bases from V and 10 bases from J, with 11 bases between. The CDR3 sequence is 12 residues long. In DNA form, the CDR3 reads TGTGCCAGTAAAGACTGGAGGTCACCCCTCCACTTT. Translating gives CASKDWRSPLHF.

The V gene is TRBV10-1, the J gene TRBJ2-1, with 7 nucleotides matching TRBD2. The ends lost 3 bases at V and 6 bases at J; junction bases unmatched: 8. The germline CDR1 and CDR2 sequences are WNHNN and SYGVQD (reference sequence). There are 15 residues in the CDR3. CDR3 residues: CASSEPGRESNEQFF. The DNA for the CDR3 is TGCGCCAGCAGTGAACCAGGGAGGGAATCCAATGAGCAGTTCTTC.

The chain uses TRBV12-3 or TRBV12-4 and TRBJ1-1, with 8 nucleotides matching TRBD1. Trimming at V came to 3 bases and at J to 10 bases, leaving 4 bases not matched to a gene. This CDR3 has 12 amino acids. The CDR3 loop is CASSLAGQVAFF. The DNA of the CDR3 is TGTGCCAGCAGTTTGGCGGGACAGGTAGCTTTCTTT.

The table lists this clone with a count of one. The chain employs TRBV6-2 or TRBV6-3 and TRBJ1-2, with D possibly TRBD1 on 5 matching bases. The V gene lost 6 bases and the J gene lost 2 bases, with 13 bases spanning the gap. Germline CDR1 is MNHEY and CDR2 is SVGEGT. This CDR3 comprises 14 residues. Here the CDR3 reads CASSDLEGNYGYTF. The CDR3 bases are TGTGCCAGCAGCGACTTGGAGGGGAACTATGGCTACACCTTC.

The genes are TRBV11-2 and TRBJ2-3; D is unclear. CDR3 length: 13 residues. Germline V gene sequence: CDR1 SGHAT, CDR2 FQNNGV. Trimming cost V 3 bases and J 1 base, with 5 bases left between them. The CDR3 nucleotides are TGTGCCAGCAGCTTCAGCGGCACAGATACGCAGTATTTT. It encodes CASSFSGTDTQYF.

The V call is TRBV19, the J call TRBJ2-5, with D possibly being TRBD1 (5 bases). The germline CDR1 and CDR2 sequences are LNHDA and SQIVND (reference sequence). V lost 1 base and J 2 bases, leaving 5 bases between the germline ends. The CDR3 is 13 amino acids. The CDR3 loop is CASSIGQQETQYF. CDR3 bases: TGTGCCAGTAGTATAGGACAGCAAGAGACCCAGTACTTC.

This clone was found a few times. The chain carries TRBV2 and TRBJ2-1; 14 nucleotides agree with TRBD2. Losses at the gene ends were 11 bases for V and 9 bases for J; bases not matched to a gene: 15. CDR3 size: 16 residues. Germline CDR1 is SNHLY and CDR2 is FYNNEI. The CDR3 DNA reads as TGTGCCTACGGATTCAGGCTGACTAGCGGGAGGGGTGAGCAGTTCTTC. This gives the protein CAYGFRLTSGRGEQFF.

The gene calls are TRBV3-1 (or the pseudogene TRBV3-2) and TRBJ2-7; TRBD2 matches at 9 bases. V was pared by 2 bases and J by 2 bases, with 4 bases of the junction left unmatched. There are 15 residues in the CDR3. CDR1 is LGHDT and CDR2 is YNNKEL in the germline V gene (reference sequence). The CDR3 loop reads CASSQWASGTYEQYF. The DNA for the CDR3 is TGTGCCAGCAGCCAATGGGCTAGCGGGACCTACGAGCAGTACTTC.

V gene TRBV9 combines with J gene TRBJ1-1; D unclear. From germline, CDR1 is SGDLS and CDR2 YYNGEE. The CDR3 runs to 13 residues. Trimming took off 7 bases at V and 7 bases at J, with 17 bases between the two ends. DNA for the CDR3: TGTGCCAGCGGTGACGGGGATCGGAATGAAGCTTTCTTT. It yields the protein CASGDGDRNEAFF.